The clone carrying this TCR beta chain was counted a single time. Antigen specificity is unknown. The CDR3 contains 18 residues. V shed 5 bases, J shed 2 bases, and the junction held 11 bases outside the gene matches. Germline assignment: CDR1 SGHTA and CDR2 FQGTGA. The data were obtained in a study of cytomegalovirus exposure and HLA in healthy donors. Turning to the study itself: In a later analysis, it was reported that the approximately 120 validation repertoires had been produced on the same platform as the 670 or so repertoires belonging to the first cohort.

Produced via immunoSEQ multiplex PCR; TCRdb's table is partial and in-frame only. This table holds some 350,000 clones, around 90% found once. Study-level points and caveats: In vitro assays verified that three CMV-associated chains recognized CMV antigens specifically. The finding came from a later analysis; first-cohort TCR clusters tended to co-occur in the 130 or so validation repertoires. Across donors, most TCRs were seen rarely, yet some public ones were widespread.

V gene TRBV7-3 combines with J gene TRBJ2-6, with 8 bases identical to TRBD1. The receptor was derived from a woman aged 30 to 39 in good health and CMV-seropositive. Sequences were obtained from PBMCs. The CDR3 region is CASSNSGGNGAGANVLTF. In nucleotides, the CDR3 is TGTGCCAGCAGCAACTCAGGGGGCAATGGCGCTGGGGCCAACGTCCTGACTTTC.